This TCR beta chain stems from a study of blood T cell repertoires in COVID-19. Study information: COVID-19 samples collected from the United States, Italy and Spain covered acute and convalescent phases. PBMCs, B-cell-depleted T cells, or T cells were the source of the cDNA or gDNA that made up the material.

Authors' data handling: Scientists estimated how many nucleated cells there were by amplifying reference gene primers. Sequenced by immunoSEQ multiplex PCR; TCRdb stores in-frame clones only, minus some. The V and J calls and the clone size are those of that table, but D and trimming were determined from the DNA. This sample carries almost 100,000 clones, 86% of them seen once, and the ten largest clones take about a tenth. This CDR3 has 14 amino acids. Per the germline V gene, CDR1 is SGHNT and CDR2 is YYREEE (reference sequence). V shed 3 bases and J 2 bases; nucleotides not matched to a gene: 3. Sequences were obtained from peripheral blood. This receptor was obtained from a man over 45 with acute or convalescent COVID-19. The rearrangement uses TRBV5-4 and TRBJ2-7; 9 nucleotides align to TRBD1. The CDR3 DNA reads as TGTGCCAGCAGCTCTCGACAGGGGGCCTACGAGCAGTACTTC. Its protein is CASSSRQGAYEQYF.